Below, 8 T cell receptor beta chains from the same sample are listed, as sequenced in a study of blood T cell repertoires in COVID-19. Assay used: immunoSEQ multiplex PCR; TCRdb lists only in-frame clones, some missing. The table records roughly 82,000 clones, 90% of them present only once. The sequencing input was peripheral blood. These TCRs come from a woman aged 45 to 65 in a cohort sampled during active COVID-19.

This chain uses TRBV19 with TRBJ2-7; tentative D call: TRBD2 (5 bases). The V and J ends lost 10 bases and 0 bases respectively, with 13 bases between them. Germline CDR1 reads LNHDA; CDR2 reads SQIVND (reference sequence). The CDR3 spans 13 residues. CDR3 in amino acids: CATLAPSSYEQYF. The CDR3 region has the DNA TGTGCCACTTTAGCGCCAAGCTCCTACGAGCAGTACTTC.

This chain joins TRBV27 and TRBJ2-2; D is ambiguous. V was shortened by 5 bases and J by 5 bases, with 12 bases between the two germline ends. Germline values: CDR1 MNHEY, CDR2 SMNVEV (reference sequence). This CDR3 contains 14 residues. The DNA for the CDR3 is TGTGCCAGCAGTCCGGTTTTTCGTACCGGGGAGCTGTTTTTT. Residues: CASSPVFRTGELFF.

This clone was found once. The genes are TRBV5-8 and TRBJ2-1, with 9 bases matching TRBD2. With V trimmed by 0 bases and J by 7 bases, 5 bases remained unmatched. This CDR3 has 15 residues. The germline CDR1 and CDR2 sequences are SGHTS and YDEGEE. CDR3 DNA sequence: TGTGCCAGCAGCTTGGGAGTAGCGGGAGTTAATGAGCAGTTCTTC. The encoded protein is CASSLGVAGVNEQFF.

This clone was observed a handful of times. The chain has TRBV28 and TRBJ1-5, with TRBD1 matching over 8 bases. The CDR3 extends over 15 amino acids. Germline CDR1 reads MDHEN; CDR2 reads SYDVKM. V was pared by 6 bases and J by 4 bases, with 8 bases of the junction left unmatched. For the CDR3, the DNA is TGTGCCAGCAGGCGTACAGGGGGGGGAAATCAGCCCCAGCATTTT. It specifies CASRRTGGGNQPQHF.

This chain links TRBV24-1 with TRBJ2-1; D is possibly TRBD2 (5 bases). The germline CDR1 and CDR2 sequences are KGHDR and SFDVKD. The CDR3 contains 13 residues. Trimming pared 5 bases from V and 4 bases from J, leaving 8 bases between. Written as DNA, the CDR3 is TGTGCCACCAGTGTTAGGACTTACAATGAGCAGTTCTTC. Residues: CATSVRTYNEQFF.

The rearrangement joins TRBV18 to TRBJ2-5, with 7 bases identical to TRBD1. This CDR3 has 15 amino acids. J lost 1 base, V lost 3 bases, and 5 bases had no gene match. From germline, CDR1 is KGHSH and CDR2 LQKENI. For the CDR3, the DNA is TGTGCCAGCTCACCTGAGACAGGGACCCAAGAGACCCAGTACTTC. It is translated as CASSPETGTQETQYF.

Here the CDR3 DNA reads TGTGCCAGCAGTGAAGTGGCAAATTATGGCTACACCTTC. Its protein product is CASSEVANYGYTF. The J gene is TRBJ1-2, the V gene TRBV6-1; D remains unclear. V gave up 1 base and J gave up 5 bases, with 8 bases separating them. Per germline, CDR1 MNHNS and CDR2 SASEGT. The CDR3 runs 13 residues.

The chain joins TRBV6-5 to TRBJ2-7, with 7 bases aligning to TRBD1. Germline assignment: CDR1 MNHEY and CDR2 SVGAGI. This CDR3 spans 13 amino acids. The V and J ends lost 8 bases and 3 bases, in that order; junction bases with no gene match: 7. The CDR3 region is CASSNRGYYEQYF. The CDR3 DNA is TGTGCCAGCTCGAACAGGGGTTACTACGAGCAGTACTTC.